Shown below are 10 T cell receptor beta chains from a single sample sequenced in a study of cytomegalovirus exposure and HLA in healthy donors. The study ran its PCR with 60 Vbeta and 13 Jbeta primers. Clones were read by immunoSEQ multiplex PCR, and TCRdb kept only the in-frame ones, dropping some. The repertoire includes about 140,000 clones, 70% to 80% of them detected once, and around 1.5% sits in the top ten. The sequenced material came from PBMCs. The source of these receptors is a female donor in good health and CMV-seronegative.

This clone has just a few counts. This chain links TRBV14 with TRBJ2-7, with 8 bases fitting TRBD2. Germline assignment: CDR1 SGHDN and CDR2 FVKESK. V lost 5 bases to trimming and J lost 3 bases; unmatched junction nucleotides: 6. The CDR3 extends over 14 amino acids. CDR3 nucleotide sequence: TGTGCCAGCAGCTATAGCGGGAACCTCTACGAGCAGTACTTC. Translation gives CASSYSGNLYEQYF.

The genes are TRBV5-6 and TRBJ2-2; no clear D gene. This CDR3 region has 14 residues. Germline lookup yields CDR1 SGHDT and CDR2 YYEEEE. Trimming removed 0 bases from V and 3 bases from J, with 6 bases in between. The CDR3 DNA is TGTGCCAGCAGCTTGGTGGGCTACACCGGGGAGCTGTTTTTT. Amino acids: CASSLVGYTGELFF. Combining the CDR3 with reference TRBV5-6 and TRBJ2-2 gives the whole variable domain DAGVTQSPTHLIKTRGQQVTLRCSPKSGHDTVSWYQQALGQGPQFIFQYYEEEERQRGNFPDRFSGHQFPNYSSELNVNALLLGDSALYLCASSLVGYTGELFFGEGSRLTVL.

The chain has TRBV11-3 and TRBJ2-5; D is perhaps TRBD1 (5 bases). Germline CDR1 reads SGHNT; CDR2 reads YENEEA. The V end was cut by 5 bases, the J end by 5 bases, with 15 bases between. This CDR3 is built from 14 residues. CDR3 sequence (DNA): TGTGCCAGCAGCCTCTCGTGGGGCCAGGAGACCCAGTACTTC. Its translation is CASSLSWGQETQYF.

This clone was counted a few times. J is TRBJ1-5 and V is TRBV7-9, with D perhaps matching TRBD1 (6 bases). From germline, CDR1 is SEHNR and CDR2 FQNEAQ (reference sequence). The V and J ends lost 3 bases and 5 bases respectively, with 14 bases between them. The CDR3 is 15 residues long. Written as DNA, the CDR3 is TGTGCCAGCAGCTTCGGGGGGCGACAGGATCAGCCCCAGCATTTT. Amino acid sequence: CASSFGGRQDQPQHF.

The gene calls are TRBV11-2 and TRBJ1-5, with D perhaps matching TRBD1 (5 bases). The CDR3 consists of 17 residues. The germline CDR1 and CDR2 sequences are SGHAT and FQNNGV. Trimming took 0 bases from V and 2 from J, leaving 14 bases between them. The CDR3 nucleotides read TGTGCCAGCAGCTTAGACCCTGCAGGGCTGGGCAATCAGCCCCAGCATTTT. It translates to CASSLDPAGLGNQPQHF. The full variable domain, its missing parts supplied by reference TRBV11-2 and TRBJ1-5, is EAGVAQSPRYKIIEKRQSVAFWCNPISGHATLYWYQQILGQGPKLLIQFQNNGVVDDSQLPKDRFSAERLKGVDSTLKIQPAKLEDSAVYLCASSLDPAGLGNQPQHFGDGTRLSIL.

V gene TRBV7-3 combines with J gene TRBJ2-5; D is unresolved. Trimming shortened V by 5 bases and J by 0 bases, and 7 bases separated the two germline ends. Germline V lookup: CDR1 SGHTA, CDR2 FQGTGA. The CDR3 is made up of 13 amino acids. CDR3 region: CASSVRYQETQYF. The DNA for the CDR3 is TGTGCCAGCAGCGTGAGGTACCAAGAGACCCAGTACTTC.

V gene TRBV10-3 combines with J gene TRBJ2-1; 9 bases align to TRBD1. V was clipped by 3 bases and J by 3 bases; unmatched bases: 9. Germline V gene sequence: CDR1 ENHRY, CDR2 SYGVKD. The CDR3 is 17 residues long. CDR3 region: CAISDVPTGGNYNEQFF. CDR3 sequence (DNA): TGTGCCATCAGTGACGTTCCTACAGGGGGCAACTACAATGAGCAGTTCTTC.

The chain has TRBV1 and TRBJ1-5; the table assigns TRBD1, which was not confirmed against the DNA. TRBV1 is listed as a pseudogene. The CDR3 is made up of 14 amino acids. The CDR3 nucleotides are TGCACCAGCAGCGGTGACAGGGGTGTACAGCCCCAGCATTTT. This sequence encodes CTSSGDRGVQPQHF.

This clone occurred once. The chain carries TRBV18 and TRBJ2-7; 10 bases align to TRBD2. The CDR3 spans 15 residues. Trimming took 0 bases from V and 5 from J; bases not matched to a gene: 4. Germline-derived CDR1 and CDR2 are KGHSH and LQKENI. The CDR3 region is CASSPPVLAGDEQYF. CDR3 nucleotide sequence: TGTGCCAGCTCACCACCGGTTCTAGCGGGAGACGAGCAGTACTTC.

Only a few counts were recorded for this clone. The chain has TRBV4-2 and TRBJ1-2; D possibly corresponds to TRBD1 (5 bases). The CDR3 consists of 14 residues. The V gene lost 7 bases and the J gene lost 8 bases, with 20 bases spanning the gap. Germline CDR1 and CDR2: LGHNA and YNFKEQ. CDR3 amino acids: CASTPQVSSGGYTF. As DNA, the CDR3 is TGTGCCAGCACTCCCCAGGTGAGCTCAGGGGGCTACACCTTC.